This TCR beta chain was sequenced for a study of T cell responses to AZD1222 COVID-19 vaccine. Sequencing used immunoSEQ multiplex PCR; TCRdb keeps in-frame clones, though not all of them. The repertoire has more than 70,000 clones, around 84% of them found once; the top ten carry approximately 13%. The CDR3 is made up of 16 amino acids. The V end was cut by 4 bases, the J end by 1 base, with 17 bases between. CDR1 is SGDLS and CDR2 is YYNGEE in the germline V gene. Findings and limits, study-wide: Recipients of two AZD1222 doses showed rising Spike-specific TCR breadth and depth.

With regard to this clone: Its antigen is undetermined.

The sequence derives from an adult in good health. The sequencing here drew on peripheral blood, taken on day 0 of AZD1222 vaccination. The V call is TRBV9, the J call TRBJ1-1; D gene unclear. This CDR3 reads CASSPSGVIGNTEAFF. As DNA, the CDR3 is TGTGCCAGCAGCCCTAGTGGGGTTATTGGGAACACTGAAGCTTTCTTT.